What follows is one T cell receptor (beta chain) and its context. What it binds is unknown. MiXCR, run by TCRdb on the reads, gives a single entry per CDR3 protein. This sample has around 630,000 distinct CDR3 sequences, with roughly 26% found just once. The data were taken from a study of T cell repertoires in cytomegalovirus infection. Looking at the study overall: Based on public TCR beta signatures, there were indications of CMV infection and of a matching HLA type. Study-wide results and caveats: There were HLA-C-restricted CMV-specific TCR beta clonotypes dominating the ex vivo response.

CDR1 and CDR2 from the germline V gene are SGHRS and YFSETQ. The CDR3 spans 16 residues. V lost 1 base to trimming and J lost 4 bases, with 12 bases between them. This sequence was found in a human donor in good health (CMV status not recorded). Some clones in this sample may be carry-over from other donors' samples. The specimen was CD8+ T cells from PBMCs. The V call is TRBV5-1, the J call TRBJ1-6, with D hard to call. This CDR3 reads CASSLYATGYNSPLHF. In DNA, the CDR3 is TGCGCCAGCAGCTTGTATGCGACGGGATATAATTCACCCCTCCACTTT.